This T cell receptor (beta chain) was captured in a study of shared clonotypes between healthy human individuals (TCRdb year 2020). For the study in its entirety: Three men and two women, aged 18 to 49 years, made up the cohort. For each donor, CD4 naive and CD4 memory were each run on three plates, CD8 naive on two plates, and CD8 memory on one plate. To estimate repertoire size and how much clonotype sharing occurs between individuals, the study deeply sequenced the blood TCR repertoires of several healthy adults. Libraries were prepared and TCR repertoires were sequenced by different laboratories using diverse techniques, in order to increase sequencing depth and limit assay-specific biases. Between about 0.8 and 8.9 billion PBMCs per donor were obtained by leukapheresis.

Using the deep immunoSEQ assay, TCR CDR3 regions were amplified from genomic DNA by multiplex PCR. Genomic DNA extracted from each cell subset was distributed evenly over all wells of several immunoSEQ 96-well plates, and each plate served as one replicate. For sorted subsets, each replicate PCR was loaded with approximately 0.2 ug genomic DNA, equivalent to 30,000 to 35,000 T cell genomes. Purified libraries were measured with a Qubit 3.0 fluorometer, size-checked on a Bioanalyzer 2100, and measured again with the KAPA Library Quantification kit. Every immunoSEQ 96-well plate was sequenced on a dedicated single-read 150-cycle Illumina NextSeq 550 flow cell. As for the authors' bioinformatics: Because only junctional sequences without quality scores were contained in the immunoSEQ output, filtering matching that applied to full-length reads could not be performed. Sequences were annotated with PyIR, a Python wrapper for IgBLAST v1.9, using IMGT germline references to assign V/J genes and CDR3. Any read was removed if the V/J assignment was weak (E-value above 1e-6), the CDR3 was missing, or the read contained stop codons, out-of-frame junctions, or ambiguous translated residues. V3J clonotypes were defined by identical inferred V gene, J gene, and CDR3 amino acid sequence. The percentage overlap between two repertoires was calculated by dividing the number of shared unique clonotypes by the size of the smaller repertoire. Repertoire richness was assessed with RTK rarefaction, the Chao1 estimator, and Recon v2.1 estimates of unobserved clonotypes. For all TCRbeta clonotypes obtained by the gDNA method from a few donors, generation probabilities were computed with OLGA. TCRdb mirrors the immuneACCESS table, restricted to in-frame sequences. Some clones are absent from its copies; in checked studies, under half trace to an unresolved V gene, and the reason for the others is unknown. V and J calls plus clone size are reproduced from that table; the DNA served to infer D and trimming. The sample table shows about 2 million clones, and over 85% are seen once. Jointly, the top ten make up more than 0.1% of the sample.

Here is what the overall study found, with its caveats: Compared with non-shared clonotypes, the clonotypes found in all four sorted-subset donors had higher generation probabilities. Estimated clonotype richness was generally larger for naive than for memory subsets. Based on pairwise subsampling, the degree of clonotype sharing among donors was expected to be affected by sequencing depth. Incomplete sequencing was indicated by rarefaction of sorted-subset datasets, despite the large sequencing depth. Sharing across several donors was observed for 5% to 6.5% of naive CD4, under 4% of naive CD8, about 2.3% of memory CD4, and approximately 0.41% of memory CD8 clonotypes. The genetic and exposure-history diversity represented was limited by the small number of donors. Sampling was restricted to blood, and TCR repertoires in tissue are likely to differ from TCR repertoires in blood.

The V end loses 5 bases and the J end loses 4 bases, and a stretch of 11 bases separates them. Measured from the cysteine to the phenylalanine, the CDR3 is 13 residues long. Left in the record is the CDR3 DNA by itself, 39 bases read in frame from the first base. The germline V gene (reference sequence) sets CDR1 to SGHAT and CDR2 to FQDESV. Donors were healthy HIV-negative adults with no recently reported acute infections or vaccinations. All donors were Caucasian adults living in Nashville, Tennessee, USA. CD4+ T cells were enriched through magnetic negative selection, after which naive cells were positively selected on CD45RA and the remaining negative fraction served as the memory subset. After blood collection by leukapheresis, PBMCs were isolated using Ficoll-Histopaque density gradient centrifugation and then cryopreserved in the vapor phase of liquid nitrogen. Purity and quantity of every magnetically sorted T cell population were checked by analytical flow cytometry. Genomic DNA was isolated from each sorted fraction and quantified by UV absorbance on a Nanodrop 2000c.

As regards this clone: The target of this receptor is not known. The sample holds no much larger clone one base away, and base qualities are not on file.

This TCR was sampled from a young man in good health. Sequenced: naive CD4+ T cells sorted from blood. The cell subset or site label for this specimen denotes: CD45RA+ positively selected. Recombination linked TRBV11-1 to TRBJ1-1; the D gene is unclear. The bases read TGTGCCAGCAGCCCAGGTATAGGCACTGAAGCTTTCTTT. Translated, it reads CASSPGIGTEAFF.